The clone carrying this T cell receptor beta chain was detected ten times or more. The antigen is undetermined. Breast cancer patients provided tissue from their axillary draining lymph nodes. The sample belongs to a study of breast tumors, draining lymph nodes, adjacent tissues. The study's findings and limits: Tumor T cell lymph node origin was a supported hypothesis, not proven.

The germline V gene encodes CDR1 SGHAT and CDR2 FQNNGV. V dropped 5 bases and J dropped 0; count of bases not matched to a gene: 4. This CDR3 contains 15 residues. TCRdb re-derived calls from the multiplex PCR reads in MiXCR, one entry per CDR3 protein. This table has about 130,000 distinct CDR3 sequences, about 20% appearing once. The sample was axillary lymph node tissue. The TCR originated in a female donor with breast cancer. Some clones in this sample may be carry-over from other donors' samples. The V and J genes are TRBV11-2 and TRBJ2-7; 10 bases fit TRBD2. Here the CDR3 DNA reads TGTGCCAGCAGCAAACTAGCGGGAAGCTCCTACGAGCAGTACTTC. Its protein product is CASSKLAGSSYEQYF.